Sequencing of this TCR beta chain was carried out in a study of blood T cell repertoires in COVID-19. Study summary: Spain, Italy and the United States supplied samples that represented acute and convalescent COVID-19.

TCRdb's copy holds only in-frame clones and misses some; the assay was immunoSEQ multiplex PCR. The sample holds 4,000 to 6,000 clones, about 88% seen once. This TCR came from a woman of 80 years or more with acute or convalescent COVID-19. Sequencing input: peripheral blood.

CDR3 coding DNA: TGTGCCAGCAGACCCGGGACAGGGGGTAATGAGCAGTTCTTC. The encoded protein is CASRPGTGGNEQFF. The V call is TRBV27, the J call TRBJ2-1; TRBD1 agrees at 11 bases. J gave up 7 bases and V 6 bases, and 5 bases lay outside the gene matches. This CDR3 region has 14 residues. CDR1 and CDR2 (germline): MNHEY, SMNVEV (reference sequence).